This entry describes one T cell receptor beta chain. This clone's antigen is unknown. Base qualities are not provided; no much larger clone lies one nucleotide away. Each collaborating institution followed its own protocols to collect whole blood in K2EDTA tubes. For TCRbeta analysis, collaborator samples were shipped as frozen whole blood, as isolated PBMCs, or as DNA extracted from either sample type. The germline V end is reduced by 4 bases and the J end by 7 bases; junction bases left unmatched: 9. CDR3 length: 16 amino acids, cysteine to phenylalanine. The sequence is cut down to CDR3 DNA, 48 bases in frame from base 1. The germline V gene specifies SGHRS as CDR1 and YFSETQ as CDR2. This sample is drawn from a study of blood T cell repertoires in COVID-19 (dated by TCRdb to about 2020). At the level of the whole study: The collaborator samples originated in the United States, Italy and Spain and spanned the acute and convalescent phases of COVID-19. The material from the prospective study consisted of cDNA or gDNA derived from T cells, B-cell-depleted T cells, or PBMCs. Subjects who had been exposed to COVID-19, were actively infected with it, or had recovered from it provided the deeply sampled blood TCRbeta repertoires that made up the dataset. The repertoires were made available in a free public database intended to serve as a resource for research on the immune response to SARS-CoV-2. Samples were obtained from the ongoing ImmuneRACE study (first 160 participants) and from over 1,000 subjects provided by 6 global collaborators. Nearly every sample came with metadata listing a de-identified subject ID, COVID-19 status, age in years and sex. Where available, HLA class I and class II types were taken from metadata supplied by the sample provider and were not determined by assay-based typing.

TCRbeta CDR3 regions were amplified from genomic DNA using the immunoSEQ Assay, a bias-controlled multiplex PCR. Per the original workflow: Nucleated cell counts per sample were estimated from amplification of reference gene primers within the assay. To quantify the absolute abundance of each unique TCRbeta CDR3 rearrangement, sequence reads were collapsed and filtered. For each sample, productive Simpson clonality was calculated as the square root of Simpson's diversity index over productive rearrangements. The table comes from immuneACCESS by way of TCRdb, which keeps in-frame sequences with V and J called. Part of the clones is missing from these tables; in studies checked, under half for an unresolved V gene and the rest for unknown reasons. That table gives V, J and clone size, and the DNA gave D and trimming. This sample comprises around 250,000 clones, approximately 82% of them detected only once. 1.9% of the sample goes to the ten largest clones.

Results and caveats for the whole study, not just this receptor: How much clinical and demographic metadata was included differed by source and by participant, and the metadata was provided uncurated.

The receptor was isolated from an elderly woman with acute or convalescent COVID-19. This chain is built from TRBV5-1 and TRBJ2-1, with 12 bases aligning to TRBD2. The material sequenced was peripheral blood. The CDR3 is CASSRVRLAGENEQFF. Here is the DNA: TGCGCCAGCAGCCGAGTGAGACTAGCGGGAGAAAATGAGCAGTTCTTC.